The T cell receptor beta chain described here comes from a study of blood T cell repertoires in COVID-19. Study-wide background: The study drew acute and convalescent COVID-19 samples from the United States, Italy and Spain. Sources were T cells, B-cell-depleted T cells, or PBMCs; the material itself was cDNA or gDNA.

Per the original data handling: Nucleated cell number was recorded as an estimate derived from reference gene primer amplification. Assay: immunoSEQ multiplex PCR; the TCRdb copy retains only in-frame clones and omits some. Clone size and V and J calls were adopted from that table, with D and trimming inferred from the DNA. The sample carries 100,000 or so clones, 86% recorded once. After removal of 4 bases from V and 2 bases from J, the junction contained 8 bases not matched to a gene. The germline CDR1 and CDR2 sequences are LNHDA and SQIVND (reference sequence). The CDR3 is made up of 17 amino acids.

The sequencing sample was made of peripheral blood. This chain connects TRBV19 to TRBJ2-5; TRBD2 aligns across 12 bases. The sequence was collected from a man between 60 and 70 years old with acute or convalescent COVID-19. The CDR3 sequence is CASSTGLAGLPQETQYF. DNA of the CDR3: TGTGCCAGTAGTACAGGACTAGCGGGATTGCCGCAAGAGACCCAGTACTTC.